One and the same sample provided the 9 T cell receptor beta chains below, sequenced in a study of OX40 agonist ivuxolimab in advanced cancers. Profiling relied on immunoSEQ multiplex PCR, and the TCRdb table lists in-frame clones only, not all of them. Among tens of thousands of clones listed, under 90% were seen once. The sample was CD4+ or CD8+ T cells sorted from blood, taken in a trial of the OX40 agonist ivuxolimab. Receptors originate from an adult with an advanced solid tumor such as melanoma, head and neck, liver or kidney cancer.

The chain has TRBV6-5 and TRBJ2-4; D may match TRBD1 or TRBD2 (5 bases each). Germline V CDR1 and CDR2: MNHEY, SVGAGI. The germline V and J ends were trimmed by 3 bases and 6 bases, with 12 bases remaining between them. There are 14 residues in the CDR3. The CDR3 nucleotides read TGTGCCAGCAGTTATGAGGGGTCGGGAAACATTCAGTACTTC. This gives the protein CASSYEGSGNIQYF.

V is TRBV28 and J is TRBJ1-1; TRBD1 might be the D (6 bases). V lost 6 bases, J lost 3 bases, and 14 bases lay in between. Germline V gives CDR1 MDHEN, CDR2 SYDVKM. This CDR3 has 14 residues. CDR3 sequence: CASRENREDTEAFF. For the CDR3, the DNA is TGTGCCAGCAGGGAAAACAGGGAGGACACTGAAGCTTTCTTT.

The CDR3 nucleotides are TGTGCCAGCAGCTTACCGACGGACTTGAATGGCTACACCTTC. Residues: CASSLPTDLNGYTF. This chain links TRBV5-4 with TRBJ1-2; D gene uncertain. V was clipped by 2 bases and J by 6 bases, with 14 bases between them. The CDR3 consists of 14 residues. Per germline, CDR1 SGHNT and CDR2 YYREEE (reference sequence).

V is TRBV4-2 and J is TRBJ2-2; perhaps TRBD1 as D (6 bases). The CDR3 has 15 amino acids. The V end was cut by 2 bases, the J end by 5 bases, with 12 bases between. Germline-derived CDR1 and CDR2 are LGHNA and YNFKEQ. The CDR3 region is CASSQRTGRTGELFF. CDR3 coding DNA: TGTGCCAGCAGCCAACGAACAGGGAGAACCGGGGAGCTGTTTTTT.

The table lists this clone with a count of one. This chain uses TRBV11-2 with TRBJ2-7; 10 bases agree with TRBD2. V shed 4 bases, J shed 2 bases, and the junction held 5 bases outside the gene matches. The length of the CDR3 is 15 residues. Germline V gene data show CDR1 as SGHAT and CDR2 as FQNNGV. In nucleotides, the CDR3 is TGTGCCAGCAGCTCGACTAGCGGGCGTACCTACGAGCAGTACTTC. This encodes CASSSTSGRTYEQYF.

This clone turned up a few times. The rearrangement links TRBV7-2 to TRBJ2-7, with D possibly matching TRBD2 (6 bases). The CDR3 loop spans 14 amino acids. Germline CDR1 and CDR2: SGHTA and FQGNSA. V was clipped by 8 bases and J by 0 bases, with 14 bases between them. The CDR3 region is CASGYLGGSYEQYF. Written as DNA, the CDR3 is TGTGCCAGCGGGTACCTCGGGGGCTCCTACGAGCAGTACTTC.

This sequence joins TRBV10-3 and TRBJ1-5; possible D gene TRBD1, 5 bases. V lost 9 bases and J 0 bases, leaving 9 bases between the germline ends. Germline V CDR1 and CDR2: ENHRY, SYGVKD. The CDR3 consists of 13 residues. For the CDR3, the DNA is TGTGCCATTCAGGGTGGTAGCAATCAGCCCCAGCATTTT. Translated, it gives CAIQGGSNQPQHF.

In its sample, this clone was seen once. V usage is TRBV7-9 and J usage is TRBJ1-4, with D uncertain. The V gene's germline CDR1 is SEHNR and CDR2 FQNEAQ (reference sequence). V lost 1 base and J 6 bases, leaving 6 bases between the germline ends. The CDR3 length is 13 residues. CDR3 sequence: CASSLGGDEKLFF. The CDR3 DNA is TGTGCCAGCAGCTTAGGGGGTGATGAAAAACTGTTTTTT. The whole variable domain, filled in from reference TRBV7-9 and TRBJ1-4, reads DTGVSQNPRHKITKRGQNVTFRCDPISEHNRLYWYRQTLGQGPEFLTYFQNEAQLEKSRLLSDRFSAERPKGSFSTLEIQRTEQGDSAMYLCASSLGGDEKLFFGSGTQLSVL.

This clone came up once. The chain recombines TRBV15 with TRBJ1-2; no reliable D call. The CDR3 contains 15 residues. V lost 1 base, J lost 3 bases, and 12 bases lay in between. Germline CDR1 LNHNV, CDR2 YYDKDF (reference sequence). CDR3 nucleotides: TGTGCCACCAGCAGAGGCCCCCCCGATTACTATGGCTACACCTTC. This translates into CATSRGPPDYYGYTF.